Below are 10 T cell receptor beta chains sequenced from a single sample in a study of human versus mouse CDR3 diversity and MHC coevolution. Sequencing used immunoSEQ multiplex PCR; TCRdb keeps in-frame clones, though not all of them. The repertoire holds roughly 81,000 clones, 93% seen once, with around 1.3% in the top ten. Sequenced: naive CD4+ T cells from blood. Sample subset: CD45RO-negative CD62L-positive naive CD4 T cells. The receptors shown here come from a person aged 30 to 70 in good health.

The CDR3 region is CASSLGAGTYNEQFF. Written as DNA, the CDR3 is TGCGCCAGCAGCTTGGGGGCGGGAACCTACAATGAGCAGTTCTTC. The genes are TRBV5-1 and TRBJ2-1, with D tentatively TRBD2 (6 bases). V lost 0 bases and J lost 2, with 9 bases in between. The CDR3 loop spans 15 amino acids. The germline gives CDR1 SGHRS, CDR2 YFSETQ.

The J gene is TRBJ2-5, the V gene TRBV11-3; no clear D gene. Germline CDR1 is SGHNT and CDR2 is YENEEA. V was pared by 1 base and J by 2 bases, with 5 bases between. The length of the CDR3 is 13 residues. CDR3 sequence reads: CASSLAAQETQYF. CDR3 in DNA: TGTGCCAGCAGCTTAGCAGCGCAAGAGACCCAGTACTTC.

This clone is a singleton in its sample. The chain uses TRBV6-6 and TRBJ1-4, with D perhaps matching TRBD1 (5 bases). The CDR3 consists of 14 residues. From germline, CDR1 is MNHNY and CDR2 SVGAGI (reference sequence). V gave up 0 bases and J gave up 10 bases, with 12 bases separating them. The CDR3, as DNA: TGTGCCAGCAGTTACTCGACCCGGGGGAGAAAACTGTTTTTT. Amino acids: CASSYSTRGRKLFF.

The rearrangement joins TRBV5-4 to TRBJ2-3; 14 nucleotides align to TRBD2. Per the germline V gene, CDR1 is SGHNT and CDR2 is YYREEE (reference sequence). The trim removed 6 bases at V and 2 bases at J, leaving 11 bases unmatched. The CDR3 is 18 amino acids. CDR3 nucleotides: TGTGCCAGCATCAGAGGGACTAGCGGGGGACGGGTCACAGATACGCAGTATTTT. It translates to CASIRGTSGGRVTDTQYF.

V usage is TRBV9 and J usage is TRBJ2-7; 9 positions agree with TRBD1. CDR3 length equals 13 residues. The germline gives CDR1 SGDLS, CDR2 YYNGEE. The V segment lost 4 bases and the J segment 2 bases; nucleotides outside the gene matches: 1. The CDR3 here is CASSRDRAYEQYF. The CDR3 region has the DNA TGTGCCAGCAGCAGGGACAGGGCCTACGAGCAGTACTTC.

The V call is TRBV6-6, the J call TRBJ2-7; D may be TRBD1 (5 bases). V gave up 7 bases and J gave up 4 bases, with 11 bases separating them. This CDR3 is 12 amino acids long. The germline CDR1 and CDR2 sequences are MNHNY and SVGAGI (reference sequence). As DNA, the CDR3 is TGTGCCAGCAATTCAGGGAAGTACGAGCAGTACTTC. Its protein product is CASNSGKYEQYF.

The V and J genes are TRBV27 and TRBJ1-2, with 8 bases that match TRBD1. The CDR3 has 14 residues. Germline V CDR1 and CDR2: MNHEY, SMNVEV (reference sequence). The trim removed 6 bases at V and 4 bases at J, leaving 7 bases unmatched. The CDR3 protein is CASRRQGRGYGYTF. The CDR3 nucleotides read TGTGCCAGCAGGCGACAGGGGAGGGGCTATGGCTACACCTTC.

Written as DNA, the CDR3 is TGCAGCGTCCACCTAGGGAGCGGAAACAATGAGCAGTTCTTC. This sequence encodes CSVHLGSGNNEQFF. This chain uses TRBV29-1 with TRBJ2-1, with D possibly TRBD2 on 5 matching bases. Germline V gene sequence: CDR1 SQVTM, CDR2 ANQGSEA. V was clipped by 6 bases and J by 5 bases, with 17 bases between them. This CDR3 region has 14 residues.

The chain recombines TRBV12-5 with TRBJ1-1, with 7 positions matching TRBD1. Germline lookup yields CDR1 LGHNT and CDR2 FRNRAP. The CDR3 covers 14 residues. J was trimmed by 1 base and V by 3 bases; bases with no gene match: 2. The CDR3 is CASGFQGGNTEAFF. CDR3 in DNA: TGTGCTAGTGGTTTCCAGGGGGGGAACACTGAAGCTTTCTTT.

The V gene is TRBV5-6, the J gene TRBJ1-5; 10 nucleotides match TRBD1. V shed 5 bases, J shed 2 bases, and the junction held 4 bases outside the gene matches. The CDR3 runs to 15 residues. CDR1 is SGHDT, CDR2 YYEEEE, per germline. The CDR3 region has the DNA TGTGCCAGCAGTAGGGACAGGGGAGGCAATCAGCCCCAGCATTTT. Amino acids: CASSRDRGGNQPQHF. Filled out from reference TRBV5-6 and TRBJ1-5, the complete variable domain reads DAGVTQSPTHLIKTRGQQVTLRCSPKSGHDTVSWYQQALGQGPQFIFQYYEEEERQRGNFPDRFSGHQFPNYSSELNVNALLLGDSALYLCASSRDRGGNQPQHFGDGTRLSIL.